This is a list of T cell receptor beta chains from one sample in a study of blood T cell repertoires in COVID-19. Profiled with immunoSEQ multiplex PCR; TCRdb holds only in-frame clones, not every one. Of roughly 40,000 clones in the sample, under 85% were seen once. The sequenced sample consisted of peripheral blood. Receptors originate from a woman older than 75 with acute or convalescent COVID-19. The CDR3 runs from the conserved cysteine through the conserved F or W. Fields, in order: clone size, D gene, V gene, J gene, CDR3 protein, CDR3 DNA. D genes are given only for firm matches. Rows give clone size only sometimes, using once, few, many, or a class for an expanded clone.

clone_size: -
d_call: -
v_call: TRBV19
j_call: TRBJ1-2
cdr3_aa: CASSIFYRDKSSYTF
cdr3_nt: TGTGCCAGTAGTATCTTCTACAGGGACAAGAGTAGCTACACCTTC

clone_size: -
d_call: TRBD1
v_call: TRBV19
j_call: TRBJ1-2
cdr3_aa: CASRRPGQGNYGYTF
cdr3_nt: TGTGCCAGTAGACGTCCGGGACAGGGAAACTATGGCTACACCTTC

clone_size: -
d_call: TRBD2
v_call: TRBV6-5
j_call: TRBJ2-3
cdr3_aa: CASKSFREGTDTQYF
cdr3_nt: TGTGCCAGCAAGTCTTTCCGGGAGGGCACAGATACGCAGTATTTT

clone_size: -
d_call: TRBD1
v_call: TRBV2
j_call: TRBJ1-3
cdr3_aa: CASRYDRDSGNTIYF
cdr3_nt: TGTGCCAGCCGTTACGACAGGGACTCTGGAAACACCATATATTTT

clone_size: -
d_call: -
v_call: TRBV29-1
j_call: TRBJ2-7
cdr3_aa: CSVEDGRTAPRF
cdr3_nt: TGCAGCGTTGAAGATGGAAGGACAGCCCCCCGATTC

clone_size: -
d_call: TRBD2
v_call: TRBV15
j_call: TRBJ2-1
cdr3_aa: CATSRDLLAGNNEQFF
cdr3_nt: TGTGCCACCAGCAGAGATCTACTAGCGGGTAACAATGAGCAGTTCTTC

clone_size: -
d_call: -
v_call: TRBV6-5
j_call: TRBJ1-4
cdr3_aa: CASRGRMDEKLFF
cdr3_nt: TGTGCCAGCAGGGGCAGGATGGATGAAAAACTGTTTTTT

clone_size: -
d_call: TRBD2
v_call: TRBV7-2
j_call: TRBJ2-7
cdr3_aa: CTSSARLAGGYEQYF
cdr3_nt: TGTACCAGCAGCGCCCGACTAGCGGGAGGGTACGAGCAGTACTTC

clone_size: -
d_call: -
v_call: TRBV2
j_call: TRBJ1-4
cdr3_aa: CASSETPGGWKLFF
cdr3_nt: TGTGCCAGCAGTGAAACCCCCGGAGGATGGAAACTGTTTTTT

clone_size: -
d_call: TRBD2
v_call: TRBV30
j_call: TRBJ2-3
cdr3_aa: CAWRLAGGRNTQYF
cdr3_nt: TGTGCCTGGAGACTAGCGGGAGGAAGGAATACGCAGTATTTT

clone_size: -
d_call: -
v_call: TRBV18
j_call: TRBJ2-4
cdr3_aa: CASSPFDRSLAKNIQYF
cdr3_nt: TGTGCCAGCTCACCTTTTGACAGATCCCTAGCCAAAAACATTCAGTACTTC

clone_size: -
d_call: -
v_call: TRBV7-2
j_call: TRBJ1-2
cdr3_aa: CASGPEQGTYDTF
cdr3_nt: TGTGCCAGCGGCCCGGAGCAGGGGACCTACGACACCTTC

clone_size: -
d_call: -
v_call: TRBV19
j_call: TRBJ2-7
cdr3_aa: CASHNSLYEQYF
cdr3_nt: TGTGCCAGTCACAACAGCCTCTACGAGCAGTACTTC

clone_size: few
d_call: -
v_call: TRBV7-9
j_call: TRBJ2-5
cdr3_aa: CASSWGVRDQETQYF
cdr3_nt: TGTGCCAGCAGCTGGGGTGTGCGGGATCAAGAGACCCAGTACTTC

clone_size: -
d_call: TRBD2
v_call: TRBV27
j_call: TRBJ2-1
cdr3_aa: CASTSSGGNEQFF
cdr3_nt: TGTGCCAGCACATCCTCGGGGGGGAATGAGCAGTTCTTC

clone_size: once
d_call: TRBD1
v_call: TRBV7-2
j_call: TRBJ1-2
cdr3_aa: CASSLGGTGYNYGYTF
cdr3_nt: TGTGCCAGCAGCTTAGGTGGGACAGGCTATAACTATGGCTACACCTTC